Sequencing of this T cell receptor (beta chain) was carried out in a study of response to subunit inactivated influenza vaccine. Each CDR3 protein gets one entry after TCRdb re-called the RT-PCR reads with MiXCR. The repertoire consists of approximately 520,000 distinct CDR3 sequences, with 15% to 20% occurring once and the leading ten covering 3%. Worth noting for this clonotype: Its cognate antigen is unknown.

The germline V gene has CDR1 MNHEY and CDR2 SVGEGT. The V and J ends lost 2 bases and 2 bases respectively, with 10 bases between them. The CDR3 spans 14 residues. Broader study findings: Researchers suggested that each seasonal influenza vaccination recruits few new T cells.

Sample: CD4+ T cells sorted from PBMCs, taken roughly 24 months after vaccination. The rearrangement uses TRBV6-2 or TRBV6-3 and TRBJ2-7; weak D call: TRBD1 (5 bases). The TCR originated in a man between 50 and 75 years old who received an inactivated influenza vaccine. The CDR3 DNA reads as TGTGCCAGCAGTTACCCGACAGCCCCCTACGAGCAGTACTTC. It yields the protein CASSYPTAPYEQYF.